This TCR beta chain was profiled in a study of cytomegalovirus exposure and HLA in healthy donors. PCR involved 60 Vbeta and 13 Jbeta primers. The protocol was immunoSEQ multiplex PCR, while the TCRdb copy is restricted to in-frame clones and leaves out a portion. Recorded here are about 60,000 clones; the top ten clones represent roughly 15%. Looked up from germline, CDR1 is MNHEY and CDR2 is SVGAGI. V was pared by 10 bases and J by 1 base, with 9 bases of the junction left unmatched. The CDR3 loop spans 14 amino acids. This rearrangement joins TRBV6-5 to TRBJ1-1; 7 nucleotides match TRBD1. Sequenced material: PBMCs. The source is a boy between 5 and 17 years old in good health and CMV-seronegative. CDR3 protein: CATLGQVKNTEAFF. The CDR3, as DNA: TGTGCCACCCTAGGACAGGTGAAGAACACTGAAGCTTTCTTT.